This paragraph covers one T cell receptor beta chain sequence. The antigen remains unidentified. Researchers prepared the TCRbeta library using unique molecular identifiers, the study reports. TCRdb reprocessed the PCR reads with MiXCR, giving one entry per CDR3 protein. The repertoire includes fewer than 350,000 distinct CDR3 sequences, 6% to 10% of them detected once, and 8.5% to 9.5% sits in the top ten. This record comes from a study of T-cell reconstitution after alpha-beta-depleted transplantation in children. V trimming: 2 bases; J trimming: 0 bases; junction bases outside the gene matches: 3. This CDR3 is built from 15 residues. Germline V gene sequence: CDR1 MNHEY, CDR2 SVGEGT. Findings of the study overall: Some patients' high day-60 TCRbeta diversity was traced to surviving recipient T cells and thymic progenitors. Diversity and T-cell counts at one year after transplant derived mostly from new T cells. Where alpha-beta T cells came from about two months after transplant was reportedly several hundred expanded graft clones.

This sequence was found in a female patient aged 2-15 years who had a stem cell transplant for Fanconi anemia, so the T cells may come from the graft donor. V is TRBV6-2 or TRBV6-3 and J is TRBJ1-2; 7 positions agree with TRBD1. Sequenced here: peripheral blood, sampled 360 days after TCRalphabeta/CD19-depleted stem cell transplant. The CDR3 DNA reads TGTGCCAGCAGTTACAAGGGGGCAGCTAACTATGGCTACACCTTC. Encoded protein: CASSYKGAANYGYTF.